This TCR beta chain was sequenced in a study of CD8 T cells in Susac syndrome. The wider study: When blood was collected, patients with Susac syndrome were therapy-naive, were taking corticosteroids, or were receiving intravenous immunoglobulin alone.

The study, taken as a whole, reports: There was no clonal expansion in the CD4+ T cell repertoires of Susac syndrome.

Per the germline V gene, CDR1 is SGHNT and CDR2 is YYREEE (reference sequence). Trimming removed 0 bases from V and 1 base from J, with 6 bases in between. This CDR3 has 14 residues. In blood CD8+ and CD4+ T cells, TCR beta underwent sequencing. Random hexamers were used to reverse transcribe about 0.45 to 1 ug of RNA. The CDR3 of TCR beta was amplified by immunoSEQ multiplex PCR across 54 Vbeta and 13 Jbeta. MiXCR, run by TCRdb on the immunoSEQ multiplex PCR reads, gives a single entry per CDR3 protein. The sample shows under 200,000 distinct CDR3 sequences, around 96% of them seen only once. Remarks on this clonotype: The antigen remains undetermined.

Specimen: CD4+ T cells from PBMCs. The sequence was obtained from a human donor with Susac syndrome. The genes are TRBV5-4 and TRBJ2-3; the D gene is possibly TRBD2 (6 bases). The CDR3 spells CASSLASGTDTQYF. CDR3 DNA sequence: TGTGCCAGCAGCTTGGCTAGCGGCACAGATACGCAGTATTTT.